Given below is one TCR beta chain in context. The same CDR3 also results from other DNA sequences found in this sample. These data come from a study of shared clonotypes between healthy human individuals. Original data processing: ImmunoSEQ gave junction-only sequences without quality scores, so filtering differed. Assay used: immunoSEQ multiplex PCR; TCRdb lists only in-frame clones, some missing. V, J and clone size are those of that table, while D and trimming were read from the DNA. Of hundreds of thousands of clones detected, roughly three quarters appear once; the ten largest clones hold around 12%. The sequenced material came from PBMCs. The TCR was taken from a woman between 40 and 55 years old in good health. Some clones in this sample may be carry-over from other donors' samples.

The CDR3 reads CASSRTGGNQPQHF. The CDR3 DNA is TGCGCCAGCAGCCGGACAGGCGGCAATCAGCCCCAGCATTTT. The rearrangement joins TRBV5-1 to TRBJ1-5; 7 bases are shared with TRBD1. Germline V gene data show CDR1 as SGHRS and CDR2 as YFSETQ. Unmatched junction bases numbered 3, after V lost 4 bases and J lost 2 bases. There are 14 residues in the CDR3.